Presented here are 6 T cell receptor beta chains from one specimen sequenced in a study of PD-1 blockade in mismatch repair-deficient tumors. Assay used: immunoSEQ multiplex PCR; TCRdb lists only in-frame clones, some missing. The data hold 100,000 to 150,000 clones, with 88% observed a single time. Sequenced here: peripheral blood, sampled approximately 73 weeks after starting pembrolizumab. The source of these receptors is an adult with mismatch repair-deficient cancer.

The chain has TRBV6-5 and TRBJ1-5, with a possible D match to TRBD1 (5 bases). The CDR3 sequence is 14 residues long. CDR1 MNHEY and CDR2 SVGAGI come from the germline V gene. V lost 0 bases and J 5 bases, leaving 8 bases between the germline ends. The CDR3 spells CASSYSGTDQPQHF. DNA for the CDR3: TGTGCCAGCAGTTACTCAGGGACGGATCAGCCCCAGCATTTT.

The V and J genes are TRBV10-3 and TRBJ2-2; TRBD2 matches at 8 bases. Germline V CDR1 and CDR2: ENHRY, SYGVKD. V shed 3 bases and J 5 bases; nucleotides not matched to a gene: 14. This CDR3 spans 18 amino acids. Here the CDR3 DNA reads TGTGCCATCAGTGACCCGGCGAGCGGGAGAATGAAAACCGGGGAGCTGTTTTTT. Its protein is CAISDPASGRMKTGELFF.

The gene calls are TRBV10-2 and TRBJ1-2; TRBD1 matches at 10 bases. The CDR3 has 15 residues. Germline V CDR1 and CDR2: WSHSY, SAAADI. Trimming cost V 4 bases and J 7 bases; bases outside gene matches: 9. The CDR3 sequence: CASSGKPGTGVGYTF. The DNA of the CDR3 is TGCGCCAGCAGTGGTAAACCCGGGACAGGGGTTGGCTACACCTTC.

In this sample, this clone turned up a few times. The chain has TRBV19 and TRBJ1-3, with D unresolved. CDR3 length: 15 amino acids. Germline V gives CDR1 LNHDA, CDR2 SQIVND (reference sequence). The ends were cut back, 3 bases at V and 0 bases at J, with 9 bases in the middle. CDR3 DNA sequence: TGTGCCAGTAGTATCGACGGTCGCTCTGGAAACACCATATATTTT. Translated, it gives CASSIDGRSGNTIYF.

The chain is built from TRBV4-3 and TRBJ2-3, with no clear D. The CDR3 is made up of 14 amino acids. The V gene's germline CDR1 is LGHNA and CDR2 YSLEER. Trimming removed 1 base at V and 5 bases at J, with 10 bases between. CDR3 DNA: TGCGCCAGCAGCCAAGGGAAGGGTGGAGATACGCAGTATTTT. Its translation is CASSQGKGGDTQYF.

The chain joins TRBV7-2 to TRBJ2-7; D gene uncertain. There are 15 residues in the CDR3. Trimming removed 2 bases at V and 3 bases at J, with 14 bases between. Germline lookup yields CDR1 SGHTA and CDR2 FQGNSA. CDR3 nucleotides: TGTGCCAGCAGCTTATCGTGGCAGCCGAACTACGAGCAGTACTTC. This gives the protein CASSLSWQPNYEQYF.